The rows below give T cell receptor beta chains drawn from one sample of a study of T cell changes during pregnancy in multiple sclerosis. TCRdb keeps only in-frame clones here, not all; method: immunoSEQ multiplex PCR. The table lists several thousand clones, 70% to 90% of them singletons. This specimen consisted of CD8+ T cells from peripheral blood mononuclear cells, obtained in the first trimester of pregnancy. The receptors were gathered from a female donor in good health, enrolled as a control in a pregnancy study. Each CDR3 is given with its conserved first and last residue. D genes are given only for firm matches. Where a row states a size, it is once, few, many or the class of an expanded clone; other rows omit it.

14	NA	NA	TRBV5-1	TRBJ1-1	CASSSDSHNTEAFF	TGCGCCAGCAGCTCCGACAGCCACAACACTGAAGCTTTCTTT
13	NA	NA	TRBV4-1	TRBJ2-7	CASGMDSSYEQYF	TGCGCCAGCGGGATGGACTCCTCCTACGAGCAGTACTTC
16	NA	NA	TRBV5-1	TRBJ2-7	CASSLASGVTSYEQYF	TGCGCCAGCAGCTTGGCCTCGGGGGTGACCTCCTACGAGCAGTACTTC
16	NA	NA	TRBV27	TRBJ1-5	CASSLSGPYSNQPQHF	TGTGCCAGCAGTTTATCGGGCCCATACAGCAATCAGCCCCAGCATTTT
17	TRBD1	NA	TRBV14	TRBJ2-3	CASSPQTTGPITDTQYF	TGTGCCAGCAGCCCGCAGACGACAGGGCCAATCACAGATACGCAGTATTTT
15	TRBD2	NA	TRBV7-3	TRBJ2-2	CASSGTVAGYGELFF	TGTGCCAGCAGCGGAACGGTAGCGGGGTACGGGGAGCTGTTTTTT
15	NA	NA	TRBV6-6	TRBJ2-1	CASSYGGSSYNEQFF	TGTGCCAGCAGTTACGGTGGCAGCTCCTACAATGAGCAGTTCTTC
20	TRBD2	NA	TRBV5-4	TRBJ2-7	CASSRKTSGLISRLSYEQYF	TGTGCCAGCAGCCGGAAGACTAGCGGGTTGATAAGCCGCCTCTCCTACGAGCAGTACTTC
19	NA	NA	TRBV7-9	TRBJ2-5	CASSLASAVPYLARGNQYF	TGTGCCAGCAGCTTAGCTTCAGCGGTACCATACTTAGCCCGTGGGAACCAGTACTTC
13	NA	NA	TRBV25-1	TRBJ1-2	CASSESTDYGYTF	TGTGCCAGCAGTGAATCCACAGACTATGGCTACACCTTC
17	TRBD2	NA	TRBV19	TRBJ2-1	CASSIPASGSLLDEQFF	TGTGCCAGTAGTATACCGGCTAGCGGGAGCTTATTGGATGAGCAGTTCTTC
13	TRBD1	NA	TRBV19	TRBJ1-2	CASSPTGIDGYTF	TGTGCCAGTAGCCCGACAGGGATAGATGGCTACACCTTC
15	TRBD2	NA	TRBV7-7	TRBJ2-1	CASSLGLANYNEQFF	TGTGCTAGCAGCTTGGGACTAGCGAACTACAATGAGCAGTTCTTC
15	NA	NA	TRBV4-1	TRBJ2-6	CASSLDRSGANVLTF	TGCGCCAGCAGTCTCGACAGATCTGGGGCCAACGTCCTGACTTTC
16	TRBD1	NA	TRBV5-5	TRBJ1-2	CASSLDRTGAYYGYTF	TGTGCCAGCAGCTTGGATCGGACAGGGGCGTACTATGGCTACACCTTC
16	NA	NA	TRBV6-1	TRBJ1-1	CASSEALFHTNTEAFF	TGTGCCAGCAGTGAAGCGCTTTTCCACACGAACACTGAAGCTTTCTTT
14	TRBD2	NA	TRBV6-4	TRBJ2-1	CASSASGEEDEQFF	TGTGCCAGCAGTGCCAGCGGGGAAGAGGATGAGCAGTTCTTC
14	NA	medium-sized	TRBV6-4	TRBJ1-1	CASSPSGEKNEAFF	TGTGCCAGCAGTCCTTCAGGGGAGAAGAATGAAGCTTTCTTT
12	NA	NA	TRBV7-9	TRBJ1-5	CASSLVDQPQHF	TGTGCCAGCAGCTTAGTCGATCAGCCCCAGCATTTT
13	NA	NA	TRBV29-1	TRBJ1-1	CSVVAVMNTEAFF	TGCAGCGTTGTGGCCGTGATGAACACTGAAGCTTTCTTT
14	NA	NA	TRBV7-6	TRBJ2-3	CASSLALGADTQYF	TGTGCCAGCAGCTTAGCGTTAGGGGCAGATACGCAGTATTTT
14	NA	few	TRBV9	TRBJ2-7	CASSVHGGSYEQYF	TGTGCCAGCAGCGTCCACGGGGGAAGTTACGAGCAGTACTTC
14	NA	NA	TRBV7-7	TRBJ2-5	CASSFLGDQETQYF	TGTGCTAGCAGCTTTCTAGGCGACCAAGAGACCCAGTACTTC
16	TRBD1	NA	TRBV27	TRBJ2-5	CASSLSGTGNQETQYF	TGTGCCAGCAGTTTATCTGGGACAGGGAACCAAGAGACCCAGTACTTC
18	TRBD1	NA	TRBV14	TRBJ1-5	CASSQLRGRAVGGQPQHF	TGTGCCAGCAGCCAACTAAGGGGGCGTGCAGTGGGAGGTCAGCCCCAGCATTTT
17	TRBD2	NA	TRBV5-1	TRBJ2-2	CASSGSAGLAYTGELFF	TGCGCCAGCAGCGGGAGCGCGGGACTAGCGTACACCGGGGAGCTGTTTTTT
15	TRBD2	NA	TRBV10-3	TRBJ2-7	CAISESLAGGYEQYF	TGTGCCATCAGTGAAAGCCTAGCGGGGGGCTACGAGCAGTACTTC
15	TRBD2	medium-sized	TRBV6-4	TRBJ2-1	CASSPTSGGTEEQFF	TGTGCCAGCAGCCCTACTAGCGGGGGAACAGAGGAGCAGTTCTTC
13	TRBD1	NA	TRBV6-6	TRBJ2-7	CASSTGQGTEQYF	TGTGCCAGCAGTACGGGACAGGGCACCGAGCAGTACTTC
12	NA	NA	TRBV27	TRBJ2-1	CASSSPYNEQFF	TGTGCCAGCAGTTCCCCGTACAATGAGCAGTTCTTC
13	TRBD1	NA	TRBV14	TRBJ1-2	CASSQERTGGYTF	TGTGCCAGCAGCCAAGAGAGGACAGGCGGCTACACCTTC
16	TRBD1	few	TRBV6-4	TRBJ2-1	CASSVTGGDLQSEQFF	TGTGCCAGCAGTGTAACAGGGGGAGACTTACAAAGTGAGCAGTTCTTC
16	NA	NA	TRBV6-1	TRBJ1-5	CASSEDPGAVSQPQHF	TGTGCCAGCAGTGAGGACCCTGGGGCAGTAAGTCAGCCCCAGCATTTT
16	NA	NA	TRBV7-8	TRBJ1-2	CASSFSLFGGRYGYTF	TGTGCCAGCAGCTTTTCGCTTTTCGGGGGGAGGTATGGCTACACCTTC
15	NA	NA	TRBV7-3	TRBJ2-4	CASSPSGGSKNIQYF	TGTGCCAGCAGCCCTTCGGGGGGCTCAAAAAACATTCAGTACTTC
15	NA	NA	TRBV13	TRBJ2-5	CASSLGTEYQETQYF	TGTGCCAGCAGCTTAGGGACAGAGTACCAAGAGACCCAGTACTTC
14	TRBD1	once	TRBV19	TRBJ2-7	CASSPWTGAYEQYF	TGTGCCAGTAGTCCATGGACAGGGGCCTACGAGCAGTACTTC
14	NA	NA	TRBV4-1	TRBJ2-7	CASSQVGQAWEQYF	TGCGCCAGCAGCCAAGTCGGCCAGGCCTGGGAGCAGTACTTC
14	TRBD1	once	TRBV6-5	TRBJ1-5	CASSSGQPNQPQHF	TGTGCCAGCAGTTCGGGACAGCCAAATCAGCCCCAGCATTTT
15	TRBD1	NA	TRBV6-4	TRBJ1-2	CASSEDGTGQRGYTF	TGTGCCAGCAGTGAAGACGGGACAGGGCAACGTGGCTACACCTTC